Listed below are T cell receptor beta chains from one sample, sequenced in a study of spatial heterogeneity in lung cancer. TCRdb re-called the 5' RACE reads with MiXCR, one entry per CDR3 protein. The table has 10,000 to 15,000 distinct CDR3 sequences, about 3.8% seen once; the top ten hold 35% to 55%. The sequences come from PBMCs, collected at surgery. These receptors originate from a male donor with early-stage non-small cell lung cancer. Each CDR3 is given with its conserved first and last residue. The order of the fields is J gene, D gene, clone size, V gene, CDR3 protein, CDR3 DNA. A D gene is named only where the DNA matches it firmly. Clone size is given for some rows only: seen once, a few or many times, or a class if the clone is expanded.

TRBJ1-5 . many TRBV28 CASSLPVGGGSFEPQHF TGTGCCAGCAGTTTACCCGTGGGTGGGGGATCGTTCGAGCCCCAGCATTTT
TRBJ2-1 TRBD2 many TRBV20-1 CSASRASGRVENEQFF TGCAGTGCTAGCAGGGCTAGCGGGAGGGTGGAGAATGAGCAGTTCTTC
TRBJ2-3 TRBD2 . TRBV19 CASSMSGRSGSTDTQYF TGTGCCAGTAGTATGAGCGGGAGGTCTGGAAGCACAGATACGCAGTATTTT
TRBJ2-4 . many TRBV7-8 CASSLAHGALNIQYF TGTGCCAGCAGCTTGGCTCACGGGGCCCTAAACATTCAGTACTTC
TRBJ2-5 TRBD2 many TRBV7-6 CASSPRAGNQETQYF TGTGCCAGCAGCCCGAGAGCGGGAAACCAAGAGACCCAGTACTTC
TRBJ1-1 . many TRBV9 CASSVATGNTEAFF TGTGCCAGCAGCGTAGCTACAGGGAACACTGAAGCTTTCTTT
TRBJ2-1 . many TRBV20-1 CSARSQPNEQFF TGCAGTGCTAGGTCACAGCCCAATGAGCAGTTCTTC
TRBJ2-5 . many TRBV7-2 CASSTGPSETQYF TGTGCCAGCAGCACAGGCCCGTCGGAGACCCAGTACTTC
TRBJ2-7 . medium-sized TRBV28 CASSPDLPEQYF TGTGCCAGCAGCCCGGACCTCCCCGAGCAGTACTTC
TRBJ2-2 . many TRBV28 CASRPGTRITGELFF TGTGCCAGCAGACCCGGGACAAGGATCACCGGGGAGCTGTTTTTT
TRBJ2-1 TRBD1 . TRBV12-3/TRBV12-4 CASTSGQGAFRNEQFF TGTGCCAGCACCTCGGGACAGGGGGCATTCCGCAATGAGCAGTTCTTC
TRBJ2-2 . medium-sized TRBV10-3 CAISDGGGGTGELFF TGTGCCATCAGTGATGGGGGAGGGGGCACCGGGGAGCTGTTTTTT
TRBJ2-7 TRBD2 many TRBV7-2 CASSLGGTSGRASLYEQYF TGTGCCAGCAGCTTAGGTGGGACTAGCGGGAGGGCCAGTTTATACGAGCAGTACTTC
TRBJ2-1 . many TRBV6-2/TRBV6-3 CASSYSYEQFF TGTGCCAGCAGTTACTCCTATGAGCAGTTCTTC
TRBJ2-3 TRBD1 many TRBV20-1 CSALKGAATDTQYF TGCAGTGCCCTCAAGGGGGCGGCCACAGATACGCAGTATTTT
TRBJ2-5 TRBD1 many TRBV3-1 CASSFGTAQETQYF TGTGCCAGCAGCTTCGGGACAGCACAAGAGACCCAGTACTTC
TRBJ2-1 TRBD2 many TRBV4-3 CASSQSGLAGSYNEQFF TGCGCCAGCAGCCAATCGGGACTAGCGGGATCCTACAATGAGCAGTTCTTC
TRBJ2-3 TRBD2 many TRBV10-3 CAISAGGSGGTDTQYF TGTGCCATCAGTGCCGGGGGTAGCGGGGGCACAGATACGCAGTATTTT
TRBJ1-6 . many TRBV20-1 CSAEPDNSPLHF TGCAGTGCTGAGCCTGATAATTCACCCCTCCACTTT
TRBJ2-5 TRBD1 many TRBV5-1 CASSLGLDGQGAGETQYF TGCGCCAGCAGCTTGGGACTCGATGGACAGGGGGCAGGAGAGACCCAGTACTTC
TRBJ2-3 . . TRBV5-1 CASSLVGGAETQYF TGCGCCAGCAGCTTGGTAGGCGGCGCAGAAACGCAGTATTTT
TRBJ2-1 TRBD2 medium-sized TRBV28 CASSPYIAGRVVNEQFF TGTGCCAGCAGCCCCTATATAGCGGGAAGGGTTGTCAATGAGCAGTTCTTC
TRBJ2-5 . many TRBV24-1 CATGHGWEEQETQYF TGTGCCACCGGACACGGGTGGGAGGAACAAGAGACCCAGTACTTC
TRBJ2-1 . few TRBV20-1 CSAQPVRESFNEQFF TGCAGTGCCCAACCCGTCAGGGAGTCATTCAATGAGCAGTTCTTC
TRBJ2-7 TRBD2 many TRBV20-1 CSASTSGLEQYF TGCAGTGCTAGCACTAGCGGGCTGGAGCAGTACTTC
TRBJ2-2 . many TRBV3-1 CASSQDMGWGGELFF TGTGCCAGCAGCCAAGATATGGGTTGGGGCGGGGAGCTGTTTTTT
TRBJ2-3 TRBD1 many TRBV12-3/TRBV12-4 CASSRDRVTADTQYF TGTGCCAGCAGTCGGGACAGGGTTACGGCAGATACGCAGTATTTT
TRBJ2-1 . many TRBV6-2/TRBV6-3 CASNPGGGDEQFF TGTGCCAGCAACCCGGGCGGAGGCGATGAGCAGTTCTTC
TRBJ2-1 TRBD2 many TRBV11-2 CASSLRRLAGSVNEQFF TGTGCCAGCAGCTTGAGGAGGTTAGCGGGATCTGTTAATGAGCAGTTCTTC
TRBJ2-7 . many TRBV28 CASSFPGPPNEQYF TGTGCCAGCAGTTTCCCAGGCCCCCCCAACGAGCAGTACTTC
TRBJ2-1 . many TRBV18 CASSPARDPKPSYNEQFF TGTGCCAGCTCACCGGCCAGGGATCCCAAGCCCTCCTACAATGAGCAGTTCTTC
TRBJ1-2 TRBD1 many TRBV7-6 CASSLRDREGYTF TGTGCCAGCAGCCTCCGGGACAGGGAGGGCTACACCTTC
TRBJ1-1 . many TRBV6-5 CASSYSSGRGQNTEAFF TGTGCCAGCAGTTACTCTTCCGGGAGGGGACAGAACACTGAAGCTTTCTTT
TRBJ2-1 . many TRBV7-9 CASSFRAPSTVEQFF TGTGCCAGCAGCTTTCGGGCCCCGTCAACTGTTGAGCAGTTCTTC
TRBJ2-3 TRBD1 . TRBV6-5 CASRGTGGDDTQYF TGTGCCAGCAGGGGGACAGGGGGCGACGATACGCAGTATTTT
TRBJ2-7 TRBD1 many TRBV5-1 CATRAGTGPYEQYF TGCGCCACACGTGCCGGGACAGGTCCCTACGAGCAGTACTTC
TRBJ2-4 . medium-sized TRBV28 CASSLWGSGIQYF TGTGCCAGCAGTTTATGGGGGTCGGGCATTCAGTACTTC
TRBJ2-1 TRBD2 few TRBV12-3/TRBV12-4 CASSPWTSEYNEQFF TGTGCCAGCAGTCCGTGGACTAGCGAGTACAATGAGCAGTTCTTC
TRBJ2-1 TRBD1 many TRBV5-1 CASSLGSRGREQFF TGCGCCAGCAGCTTGGGAAGCAGGGGGCGTGAGCAGTTCTTC
TRBJ2-1 TRBD2 many TRBV28 CASSLWALAGGPGEQFF TGTGCCAGCAGTTTATGGGCACTAGCGGGAGGGCCCGGGGAGCAGTTCTTC
TRBJ2-3 TRBD1 many TRBV30 CAYQGVGADTQYF TGTGCCTACCAGGGGGTAGGGGCAGATACGCAGTATTTT
TRBJ2-7 TRBD1 many TRBV4-1 CASSPSGGRSYEQYF TGCGCCAGCAGCCCTTCAGGGGGACGCTCCTACGAGCAGTACTTC
TRBJ1-5 . many TRBV7-2 CASSSWERQPQHF TGTGCCAGCAGCTCCTGGGAGCGCCAGCCCCAGCATTTT
TRBJ1-2 . many TRBV10-3 CAIGTALTNYGYTF TGTGCCATCGGCACAGCTCTTACTAACTATGGCTACACCTTC
TRBJ2-2 . many TRBV10-1 CASSGVQVGELFF TGCGCCAGCAGTGGGGTTCAGGTCGGGGAGCTGTTTTTT
TRBJ2-1 TRBD1 many TRBV3-1 CASSQGQRNEQFF TGTGCCAGCAGCCAGGGACAGCGGAATGAGCAGTTCTTC
TRBJ2-3 . few TRBV12-3/TRBV12-4 CASSLRSDWDTQYF TGTGCCAGCAGTTTAAGGTCGGATTGGGATACGCAGTATTTT
TRBJ2-7 TRBD2 . TRBV5-1 CASSLSVTSGDEQYF TGCGCCAGCAGCTTATCAGTGACTAGCGGGGACGAGCAGTACTTC
TRBJ2-7 TRBD1 many TRBV11-1 CASSSQGASYEQYF TGTGCCAGCAGCTCGCAGGGGGCCTCCTACGAGCAGTACTTC
TRBJ2-7 . many TRBV20-1 CSARFGGSLSREQYF TGCAGTGCTAGATTCGGGGGTAGCCTGTCTCGCGAGCAGTACTTC
TRBJ1-1 . many TRBV28 CASSAKAGAFF TGTGCCAGCAGTGCCAAGGCTGGCGCTTTCTTT
TRBJ2-7 . many TRBV12-3/TRBV12-4 CASSSGLVRYEQYF TGTGCCAGCAGCTCTGGGTTAGTCCGATACGAGCAGTACTTC
TRBJ1-1 . many TRBV4-3 CASSQLHTGTEAFF TGCGCCAGCAGCCAACTCCATACCGGGACAGAAGCTTTCTTT
TRBJ2-1 TRBD2 . TRBV19 CASTREGLYNEQFF TGTGCCAGTACGAGGGAGGGCCTATACAATGAGCAGTTCTTC
TRBJ2-3 TRBD1 few TRBV12-3/TRBV12-4 CASSRDRADTQYF TGTGCCAGCAGTCGGGACAGGGCAGATACGCAGTATTTT